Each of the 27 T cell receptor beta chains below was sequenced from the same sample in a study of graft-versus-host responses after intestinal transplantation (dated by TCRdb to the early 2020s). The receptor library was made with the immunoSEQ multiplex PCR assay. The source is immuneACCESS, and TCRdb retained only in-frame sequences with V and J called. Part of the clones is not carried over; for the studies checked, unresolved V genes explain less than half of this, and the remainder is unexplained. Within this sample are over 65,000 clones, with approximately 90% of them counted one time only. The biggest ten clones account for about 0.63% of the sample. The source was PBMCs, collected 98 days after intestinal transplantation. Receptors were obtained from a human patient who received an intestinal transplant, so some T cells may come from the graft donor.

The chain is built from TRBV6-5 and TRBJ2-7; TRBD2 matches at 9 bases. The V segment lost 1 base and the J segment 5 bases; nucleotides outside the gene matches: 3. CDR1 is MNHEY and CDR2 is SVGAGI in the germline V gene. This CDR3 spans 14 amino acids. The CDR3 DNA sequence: TGTGCCAGCAGTTACTTCGGGACTAGCAACGAGCAGTACTTC. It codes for CASSYFGTSNEQYF.

CDR3 sequence: CASSLGAGEGYEQYF. CDR3 bases: TGCGCCAGCAGCTTGGGAGCAGGGGAGGGCTACGAGCAGTACTTC. This chain connects TRBV5-1 to TRBJ2-7; the D gene is possibly TRBD2 (7 bases). The germline V and J ends were trimmed by 0 bases and 3 bases, with 13 bases remaining between them. The CDR3 contains 15 residues. CDR1 and CDR2 (germline): SGHRS, YFSETQ.

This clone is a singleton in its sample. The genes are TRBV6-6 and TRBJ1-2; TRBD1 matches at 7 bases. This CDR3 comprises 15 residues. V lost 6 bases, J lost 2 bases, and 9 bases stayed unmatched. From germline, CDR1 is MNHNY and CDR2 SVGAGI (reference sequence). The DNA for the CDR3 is TGTGCCAGCAGCCGAGGACAGGTTGAAAACTATGGCTACACCTTC. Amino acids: CASSRGQVENYGYTF.

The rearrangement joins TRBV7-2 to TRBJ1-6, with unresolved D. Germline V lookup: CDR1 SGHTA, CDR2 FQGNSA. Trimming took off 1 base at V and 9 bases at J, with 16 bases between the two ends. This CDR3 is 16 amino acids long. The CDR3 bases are TGTGCCAGCAGCTTAGTAGCCGGGCGTAACGGTTCACCCCTCCACTTT. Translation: CASSLVAGRNGSPLHF.

CDR3 protein: CASSSQLAEVYEQYF. Here the CDR3 DNA reads TGTGCCAGCAGCTCCCAACTAGCGGAGGTCTACGAGCAGTACTTC. The chain has TRBV5-4 and TRBJ2-7; TRBD2 aligns across 8 bases. The ends lost 3 bases at V and 3 bases at J; junction bases unmatched: 8. Germline V gene data show CDR1 as SGHNT and CDR2 as YYREEE (reference sequence). This CDR3 is built from 15 residues.

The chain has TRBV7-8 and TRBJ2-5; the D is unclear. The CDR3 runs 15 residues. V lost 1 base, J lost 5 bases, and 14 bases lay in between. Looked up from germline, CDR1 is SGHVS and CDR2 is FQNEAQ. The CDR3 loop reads CASSLGVAVQETQYF. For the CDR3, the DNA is TGTGCCAGCAGCTTAGGGGTGGCGGTTCAGGAGACCCAGTACTTC.

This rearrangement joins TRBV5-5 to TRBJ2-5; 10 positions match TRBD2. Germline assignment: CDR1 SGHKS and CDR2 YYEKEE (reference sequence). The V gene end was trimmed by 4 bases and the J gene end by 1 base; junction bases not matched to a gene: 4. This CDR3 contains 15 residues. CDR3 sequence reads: CASSRSGGVQETQYF. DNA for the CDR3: TGTGCCAGCAGCAGGAGCGGGGGGGTCCAAGAGACCCAGTACTTC.

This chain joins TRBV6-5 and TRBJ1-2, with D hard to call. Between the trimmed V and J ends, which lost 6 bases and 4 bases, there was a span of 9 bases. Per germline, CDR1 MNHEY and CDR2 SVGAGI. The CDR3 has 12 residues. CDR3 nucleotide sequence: TGTGCCAGCAGGGAATCACTCTATGGCTACACCTTC. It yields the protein CASRESLYGYTF.

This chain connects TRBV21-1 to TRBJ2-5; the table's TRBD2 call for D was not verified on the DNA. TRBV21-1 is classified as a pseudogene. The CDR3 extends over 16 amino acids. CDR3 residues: CASSTWTSGGQETQYF. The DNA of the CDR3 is TGTGCCAGCAGCACCTGGACTAGCGGGGGGCAAGAGACCCAGTACTTC.

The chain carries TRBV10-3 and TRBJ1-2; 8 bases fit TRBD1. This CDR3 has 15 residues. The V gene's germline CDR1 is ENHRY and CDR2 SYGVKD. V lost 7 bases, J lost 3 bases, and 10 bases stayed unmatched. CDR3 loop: CAITPDRADHYGYTF. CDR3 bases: TGTGCCATCACCCCGGACAGGGCCGACCACTATGGCTACACCTTC.

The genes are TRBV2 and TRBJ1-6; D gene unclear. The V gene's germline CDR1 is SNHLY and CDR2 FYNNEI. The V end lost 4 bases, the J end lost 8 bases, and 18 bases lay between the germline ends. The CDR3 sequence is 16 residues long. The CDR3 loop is CASSAFPRELYSPLHF. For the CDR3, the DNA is TGTGCCAGCAGTGCCTTCCCCCGAGAGCTTTATTCACCCCTCCACTTT.

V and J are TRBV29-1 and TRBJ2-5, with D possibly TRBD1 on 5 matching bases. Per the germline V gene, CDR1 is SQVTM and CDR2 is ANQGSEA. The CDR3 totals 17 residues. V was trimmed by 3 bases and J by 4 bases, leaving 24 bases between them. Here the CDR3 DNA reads TGCAGCGTTGAGGAAACGGCCGAGCTTTATAGGGGAGAGACCCAGTACTTC. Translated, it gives CSVEETAELYRGETQYF.

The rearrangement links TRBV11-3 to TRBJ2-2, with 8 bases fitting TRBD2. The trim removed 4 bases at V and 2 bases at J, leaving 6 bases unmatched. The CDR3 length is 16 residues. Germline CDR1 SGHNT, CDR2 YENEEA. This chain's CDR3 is CASSSGGGANTGELFF. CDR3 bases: TGTGCCAGCAGCTCCGGGGGGGGCGCCAACACCGGGGAGCTGTTTTTT.

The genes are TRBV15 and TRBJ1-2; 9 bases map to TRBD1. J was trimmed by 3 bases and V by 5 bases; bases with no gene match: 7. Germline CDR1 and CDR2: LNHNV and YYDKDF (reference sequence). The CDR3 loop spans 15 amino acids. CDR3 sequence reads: CATSGDRVEDYGYTF. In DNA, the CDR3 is TGTGCCACCAGCGGGGACAGGGTAGAGGACTATGGCTACACCTTC.

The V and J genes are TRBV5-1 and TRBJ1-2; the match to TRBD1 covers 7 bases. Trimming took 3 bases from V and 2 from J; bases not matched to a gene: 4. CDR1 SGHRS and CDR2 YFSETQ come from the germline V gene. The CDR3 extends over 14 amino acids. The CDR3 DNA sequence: TGCGCCAGCAGCTCGCTGGACAGGAACTATGGCTACACCTTC. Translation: CASSSLDRNYGYTF.

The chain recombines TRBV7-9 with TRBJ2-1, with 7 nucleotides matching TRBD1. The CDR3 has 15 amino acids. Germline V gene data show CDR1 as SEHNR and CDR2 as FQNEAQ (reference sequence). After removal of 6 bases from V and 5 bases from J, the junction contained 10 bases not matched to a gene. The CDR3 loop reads CASSPTGSPNNEQFF. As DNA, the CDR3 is TGTGCCAGCAGTCCGACAGGGTCCCCAAACAATGAGCAGTTCTTC.

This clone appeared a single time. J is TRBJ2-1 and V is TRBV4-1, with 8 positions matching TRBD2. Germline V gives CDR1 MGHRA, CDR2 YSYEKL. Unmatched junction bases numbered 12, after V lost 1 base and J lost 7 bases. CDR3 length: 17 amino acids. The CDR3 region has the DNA TGCGCCAGCAGCCAAGCTGGTCGACTAGCGATCATAAATGAGCAGTTCTTC. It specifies CASSQAGRLAIINEQFF.

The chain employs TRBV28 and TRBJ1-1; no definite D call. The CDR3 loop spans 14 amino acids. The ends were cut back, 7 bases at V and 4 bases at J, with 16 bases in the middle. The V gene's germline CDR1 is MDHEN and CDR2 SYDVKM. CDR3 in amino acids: CASNLPSGTTEAFF. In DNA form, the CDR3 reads TGTGCCAGCAACCTACCTAGCGGTACCACTGAAGCTTTCTTT.

The CDR3 reads CASSLNRVSGNTIYF. In DNA form, the CDR3 reads TGTGCCAGCAGCTTGAACAGGGTATCTGGAAACACCATATATTTT. The gene calls are TRBV5-5 and TRBJ1-3, with D possibly TRBD1 on 6 matching bases. The germline gives CDR1 SGHKS, CDR2 YYEKEE (reference sequence). V shed 1 base and J shed 1 base, with 9 bases lying between them. The CDR3 totals 15 residues.

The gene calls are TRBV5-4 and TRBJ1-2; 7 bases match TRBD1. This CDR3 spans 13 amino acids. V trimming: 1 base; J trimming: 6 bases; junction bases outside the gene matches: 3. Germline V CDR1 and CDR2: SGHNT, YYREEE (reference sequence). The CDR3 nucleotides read TGTGCCAGCAGCTTGTACACAGGGGATGGCTACACCTTC. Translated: CASSLYTGDGYTF.

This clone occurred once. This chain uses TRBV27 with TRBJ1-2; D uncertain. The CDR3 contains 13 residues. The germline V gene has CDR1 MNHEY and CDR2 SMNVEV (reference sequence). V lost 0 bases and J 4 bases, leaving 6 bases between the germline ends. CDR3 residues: CASSLSPGYGYTF. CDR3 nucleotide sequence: TGTGCCAGCAGTTTATCGCCAGGCTATGGCTACACCTTC.

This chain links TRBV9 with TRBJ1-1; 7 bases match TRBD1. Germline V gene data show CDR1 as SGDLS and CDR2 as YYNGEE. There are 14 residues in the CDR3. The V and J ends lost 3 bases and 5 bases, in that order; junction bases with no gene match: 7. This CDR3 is CASSADRAWTEAFF. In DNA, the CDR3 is TGTGCCAGCAGCGCCGACAGGGCGTGGACTGAAGCTTTCTTT.

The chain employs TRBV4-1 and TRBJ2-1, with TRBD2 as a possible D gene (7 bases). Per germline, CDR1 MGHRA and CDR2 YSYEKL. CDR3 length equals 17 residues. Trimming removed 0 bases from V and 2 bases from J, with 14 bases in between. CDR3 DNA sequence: TGCGCCAGCAGCCAAGAGGGGCGGGGGCGCCCCTACAATGAGCAGTTCTTC. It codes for CASSQEGRGRPYNEQFF.

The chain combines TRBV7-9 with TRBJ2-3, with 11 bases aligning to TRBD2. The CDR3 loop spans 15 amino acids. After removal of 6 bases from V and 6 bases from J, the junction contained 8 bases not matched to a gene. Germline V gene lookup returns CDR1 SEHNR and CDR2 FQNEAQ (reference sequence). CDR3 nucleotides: TGTGCCAGCAGGCGGGTAGCGGGGGGGCTGGATACGCAGTATTTT. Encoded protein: CASRRVAGGLDTQYF. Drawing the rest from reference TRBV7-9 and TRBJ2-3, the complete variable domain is DTGVSQNPRHKITKRGQNVTFRCDPISEHNRLYWYRQTLGQGPEFLTYFQNEAQLEKSRLLSDRFSAERPKGSFSTLEIQRTEQGDSAMYLCASRRVAGGLDTQYFGPGTRLTVL.

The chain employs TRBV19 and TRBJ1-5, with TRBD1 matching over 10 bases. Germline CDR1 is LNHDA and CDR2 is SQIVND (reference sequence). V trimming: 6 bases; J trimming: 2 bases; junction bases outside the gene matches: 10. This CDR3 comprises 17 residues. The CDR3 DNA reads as TGTGCCAGTAGCAACCCTGGACAGGGGGTGGGCAATCAGCCCCAGCATTTT. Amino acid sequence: CASSNPGQGVGNQPQHF. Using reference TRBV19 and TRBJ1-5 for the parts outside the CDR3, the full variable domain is DGGITQSPKYLFRKEGQNVTLSCEQNLNHDAMYWYRQDPGQGLRLIYYSQIVNDFQKGDIAEGYSVSREKKESFPLTVTSAQKNPTAFYLCASSNPGQGVGNQPQHFGDGTRLSIL.

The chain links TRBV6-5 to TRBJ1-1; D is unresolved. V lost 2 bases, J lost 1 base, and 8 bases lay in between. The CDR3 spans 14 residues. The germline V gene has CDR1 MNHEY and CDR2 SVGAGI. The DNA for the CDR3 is TGTGCCAGCAGTTACCCGACCCCGAACACTGAAGCTTTCTTT. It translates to CASSYPTPNTEAFF.

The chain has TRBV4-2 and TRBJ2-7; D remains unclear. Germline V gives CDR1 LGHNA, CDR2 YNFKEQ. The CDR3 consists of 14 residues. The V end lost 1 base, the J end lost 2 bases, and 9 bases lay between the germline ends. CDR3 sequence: CASSQGIRTYEQYF. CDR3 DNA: TGTGCCAGCAGCCAAGGAATCAGGACCTACGAGCAGTACTTC.